The T cell receptor (beta chain) under discussion was sequenced for a study of shared clonotypes between healthy human individuals. Study results and caveats: Depth of sequencing was expected to influence donor clonotype sharing. Among non-shared clonotypes, generation probabilities were lower than among those shared by all four donors. Generally, estimated richness proved larger in naive subsets than it did in memory subsets.

Trimming cost V 5 bases and J 11 bases, with 14 bases left between them. The germline CDR1 and CDR2 sequences are SGHAT and FQNNGV. The CDR3 consists of 12 residues. Remarks on this clone: The antigen is not known.

Methods used by the authors: Junction-only sequences produced by ImmunoSEQ had no quality scores, so filtering differed. TCRdb keeps only in-frame clones here, not all; method: immunoSEQ multiplex PCR. The V and J calls and clone size come from that table; D and trimming were worked out from the DNA. The sample records roughly 2.2 million clones, just under 95% being singletons. This clonotype was sampled from a man younger than 35 in good health. Some clones in this sample may be carry-over from other donors' samples. Sequencing was done on a sample of naive CD4+ T cells from PBMCs. The subset denotes: CD45RA+ positively selected. The rearrangement joins TRBV11-2 to TRBJ2-3; a possible D gene is TRBD1 (5 bases). CDR3 sequence reads: CASSPWGVQQYF. The CDR3, as DNA: TGTGCCAGCAGCCCCTGGGGCGTTCAGCAGTATTTT.